The rows below give T cell receptor beta chains drawn from one sample of a study of beta chain features in type 1 diabetes. Using immunoSEQ multiplex PCR, the repertoire was profiled, and TCRdb retains in-frame clones only, with some absent. The sample consists of approximately 170,000 clones, less than 10% of them appearing once. The sequencing input was central memory CD4+ T cells from blood. These receptors originate from a man aged 18 to 30 with type 1 diabetes. Each CDR3 is given without its conserved first and last residue. The order of the fields is V gene, clone size, CDR3 protein. Size is omitted from some rows. Given values are once, few, many or a class for expanded clones.

TRBV5-1 | few | ASSLGQGRSTDTQY
TRBV23-1 | many | ASSQSGGWRQPQH
TRBV5-4 | few | ASSLGGGIDTQY
TRBV5-1 | few | ASSPPGDEQY
TRBV19 | few | AIGGVSGGTGELF
TRBV6-1 | few | ASRPGQGIADTQY
TRBV28 | few | ASTLQGEETQY
TRBV21-1 | few | ASSKRGTIPTRDTEAF
TRBV4-3 | NA | ASSPSNTGELF
TRBV2 | NA | AGKKDRDQPQH
TRBV5-1 | few | ASSLVQLAAHNEQF
TRBV19 | few | ASSFGREWHNQPQH
TRBV30 | few | AISGGNNLNSPLH
TRBV18 | few | ASQAIRSRVAYEQY
TRBV30 | NA | ARDYSTSGSSYNEQF
TRBV28 | few | ASRLTSGKYEQY
TRBV7-2 | few | ASSLGIAGGPIGETQY
TRBV5-1 | many | ASSPTDSGANVLT
TRBV10-3 | NA | AISDPLDSAEAF
TRBV5-4 | few | ASSLTRSGELF
TRBV29-1 | NA | SVSRSGGGGKSSYNEQF
TRBV29-1 | many | SVVASSYGYT
TRBV7-2 | few | ASSLQGPNTEAF
TRBV7-9 | NA | ASSTDQGTGNTIY
TRBV13 | many | ASSDRHQPAEKLF
TRBV6-6 | few | ASSLSGTDNYGYT
TRBV19 | NA | ATRLAANSYEQY
TRBV27 | NA | ASSPDRGNQPQH
TRBV4-2 | NA | ASSPLAGGWVNIQY
TRBV29-1 | few | SVEPLGETQY
TRBV11-2 | NA | ASSLDGRDRGTEAF
TRBV28 | NA | ASSSPGTGRVYGYT
TRBV30 | NA | AWSPLGGVRYSGANVLT
TRBV15 | few | ATSRERSNQPQH
TRBV5-1 | few | ASSLAGATGELF
TRBV5-4 | NA | ASSPPGLAGVGEQF
TRBV30 | few | AWTDGGDTQY